This note documents a single T cell receptor (beta chain) sequence. Profiled with immunoSEQ multiplex PCR; TCRdb holds only in-frame clones, not every one. The sample records about 30,000 clones, about 77% being singletons. The V end lost 0 bases, the J end lost 2 bases, and 11 bases lay between the germline ends. The CDR3 is 16 residues long. In germline, CDR1 is LGHNA, CDR2 YNFKEQ. The data stem from a study of T cells in narcolepsy. Study-wide background: Enrolled donors included narcolepsy type 1 or type 2 patients and healthy controls.

The sample consisted of CD45RA- memory CD4+ T cells from PBMCs. This receptor was obtained from a human donor with narcolepsy. The rearrangement links TRBV4-2 to TRBJ1-5; D remains ambiguous. In DNA, the CDR3 is TGTGCCAGCAGCCAAGATCGGCGGTTAGGCAATCAGCCCCAGCATTTT. It yields the protein CASSQDRRLGNQPQHF.